This T cell receptor (beta chain) was profiled in a study of cytotoxic CD8 clonotypes in ibrutinib-treated CLL. For the study at large: Partial response was seen in 24 patients and complete response in 2; after median around six years, approximately 14 stayed remitted, approximately twelve progressed. Once treatment had gone on for a median of roughly eleven months, range 6 to 36, response samples were drawn. General study points: Contraction or stability on treatment characterized the public clonotypes, which were uncommon.

Generated by immunoSEQ multiplex PCR, the TCRdb table keeps only in-frame clones and is missing some. The table lists about 200,000 clones, approximately 72% of them singletons. Frozen PBMC stocks contributed around 2 micrograms of genomic DNA to the TCR beta libraries. Note on this clone: Its antigen is not known.

This CDR3 is built from 13 residues. Deletions cut 5 bases from V and 7 bases from J, with 15 bases between. Germline V gene lookup returns CDR1 LNHDA and CDR2 SQIVND (reference sequence). The receptor's source is a human donor with chronic lymphocytic leukemia. This material consisted of PBMCs, taken after 24 months of ibrutinib treatment. The chain recombines TRBV19 with TRBJ2-7, with unresolved D. The chain's CDR3 is CASSPARGLEQYF. The CDR3 DNA sequence: TGTGCCAGTAGTCCCGCCCGCGGCCTTGAGCAGTACTTC.